A few counts support the clone carrying this T cell receptor beta chain. Its antigen is not identified. The data were obtained in a study of T cells after yellow fever vaccination. CDR3 length: 14 amino acids. The germline CDR1 and CDR2 sequences are SGHTA and FQGNSA. V lost 5 bases, J lost 2 bases, and 11 bases lay in between. Study results and limitations: Contaminating bulk clonotypes could be abundant in FACS-sorted repertoires. Post-booster samples contained most primary-vaccination clones (approximately 97% CD4, 70% to 90% CD8).

From the 5' RACE reads, TCRdb called clonotypes with MiXCR, one entry per CDR3 protein. The table lists a few hundred thousand distinct CDR3 sequences, around 7% of them singletons. The receptor was derived from a man aged 25-45 years who received the YFV17D yellow fever vaccine. The chain uses TRBV7-2 and TRBJ2-3; D is undetermined. Here the sequenced sample was CD4+ T cells sorted from PBMCs, taken 15 days after the yellow fever booster vaccination. The CDR3: CASSPGPTTDTQYF. CDR3 nucleotides: TGTGCCAGCAGCCCTGGACCGACCACAGATACGCAGTATTTT.